This is a list of T cell receptor beta chains from one sample in a study of cytomegalovirus exposure and HLA in healthy donors. Repertoires were generated with immunoSEQ multiplex PCR, while TCRdb's copy carries only in-frame clones and drops some. This sample has some 150,000 clones, with 70% to 90% found just once. The sample taken for sequencing was PBMCs. The receptors derive from a man between 35 and 55 years old in good health and CMV-seronegative. CDR3s include the opening cysteine and the closing phenylalanine or tryptophan. The D gene is left open where the match is weak. The size field is filled for only some rows; it gives once, few, many or a size class.

D gene,J gene,V gene,clone size,CDR3 DNA,CDR3 protein
TRBD1,TRBJ1-5,TRBV29-1,NA,TGCAGCGTTGTGGAGGGGGCTGAGGGCAATCAGCCCCAGCATTTT,CSVVEGAEGNQPQHF
TRBD2,TRBJ2-7,TRBV5-6,NA,TGTGCCAGCAGCTTTCGCGCTAGCGGGAGAGGCAACGAGCAGTACTTC,CASSFRASGRGNEQYF
NA,TRBJ2-3,TRBV4-3,NA,TGCGCCAGCAGCCAAGACAGGGTACCCACAGATACGCAGTATTTT,CASSQDRVPTDTQYF
NA,TRBJ2-7,TRBV9,few,TGTGCCAGCAGCGTAGGTCTAAGCTCCTACGAGCAGTACTTC,CASSVGLSSYEQYF
TRBD2,TRBJ2-3,TRBV29-1,few,TGCAGCGTTGATTTACAGGGACTAGCGCCCACAGATACGCAGTATTTT,CSVDLQGLAPTDTQYF
NA,TRBJ1-5,TRBV15,NA,TGTGCCACCAGCAGGGCTGGACAGTCCGCTGTGCCCCAGCATTTT,CATSRAGQSAVPQHF
TRBD1,TRBJ1-4,TRBV7-9,NA,TGTGCCAGCAGCCGGACAGGGGGTAGCGAAAAACTGTTTTTT,CASSRTGGSEKLFF
TRBD1,TRBJ1-1,TRBV27,NA,TGTGCCAGCAGTCCCGAGACAGGGGGGATATCAAAATGGGGCACTGAAGCTTTCTTT,CASSPETGGISKWGTEAFF
TRBD2,TRBJ2-1,TRBV10-3,NA,TGTGCCATCAGGTCCCGCCTTGCGGGGGAGCACAATGAGCAGTTCTTC,CAIRSRLAGEHNEQFF
TRBD1,TRBJ2-7,TRBV4-3,NA,TGCGCCAGCAGCCAGGACAGGGACTCCTACGAGCAGTACTTC,CASSQDRDSYEQYF
TRBD1,TRBJ2-5,TRBV28,NA,TGTGCCAGCAGTTTAACGGAGGGACAGGGAGGGGAGACCCAGTACTTC,CASSLTEGQGGETQYF
TRBD1,TRBJ2-2,TRBV2,NA,TGTGCCAGCACCGGGGACAGGGGGCAAACCGGGGAGCTGTTTTTT,CASTGDRGQTGELFF
NA,TRBJ2-1,TRBV4-2,NA,TGTGCCAGCAGCCAGGCCCTACTAGACAATGAGCAGTTCTTC,CASSQALLDNEQFF
TRBD1,TRBJ1-2,TRBV18,NA,TGTGCCAGCTCACCCCCGACAGGGACCCATGGCTACACCTTC,CASSPPTGTHGYTF
TRBD2,TRBJ2-1,TRBV7-9,few,TGTGCCAGCAGCCGACTAGCGGGGACTTACAATGAGCAGTTCTTC,CASSRLAGTYNEQFF
TRBD1,TRBJ1-4,TRBV2,NA,TGTGCCAGCAGACGACAGGGAACTAATGAAAAACTGTTTTTT,CASRRQGTNEKLFF
NA,TRBJ1-5,TRBV28,NA,TGTGCCAGCAGTTTAGGAGGGATTCAGCCCCAGCATTTT,CASSLGGIQPQHF
NA,TRBJ1-5,TRBV21-1,NA,TGTGCCAGCAACGATTTGAATGAGGACAGGGACGCAATCAGCAATCAGCCCCAGCATTTT,CASNDLNEDRDAISNQPQHF